A single sample gave rise to the 30 T cell receptor beta chains below, sequenced in a study of T cells after posttransplantation cyclophosphamide. Produced via immunoSEQ multiplex PCR; TCRdb's table is partial and in-frame only. The sample comprises roughly 16,000 clones, 85% of which are singletons, and about 27% rests with the top ten. Control samples came 1 year after myeloablative marrow transplants with methotrexate plus calcineurin inhibitor. The sequencing used PBMCs, collected after allogeneic stem cell transplant with calcineurin inhibitor and methotrexate. The receptors stem from a young adult female patient who received an allogeneic stem cell transplant from an unrelated donor, was CMV-positive, and had acute and chronic GVHD. Some T cells may have originated in the graft donor.

The chain is built from TRBV6-5 and TRBJ2-7, with D perhaps TRBD2 (5 bases). Germline values: CDR1 MNHEY, CDR2 SVGAGI. With 11 bases removed from V and 3 bases from J, the gap between germline ends came to 8 bases. The CDR3 spans 10 residues. The CDR3 is CAGAGYEQYF. Written as DNA, the CDR3 is TGTGCCGGCGCGGGCTACGAGCAGTACTTC.

CDR3 amino acids: CASSLMSGTGGRKGGYTF. The CDR3 nucleotides are TGTGCCAGCAGCTTAATGTCCGGGACAGGGGGCAGGAAGGGCGGCTACACCTTC. V is TRBV11-2 and J is TRBJ1-2; 12 bases match TRBD1. The CDR3 extends over 18 amino acids. CDR1 and CDR2 (germline): SGHAT, FQNNGV. Trimming removed 2 bases from V and 8 bases from J; junction bases left unmatched: 15.

The chain uses TRBV5-4 and TRBJ2-7; weak D call: TRBD1 (5 bases). V lost 5 bases and J lost 7, with 16 bases in between. Germline V gene lookup returns CDR1 SGHNT and CDR2 YYREEE (reference sequence). The CDR3 length is 13 residues. The CDR3 nucleotides are TGTGCCAGCAGTTCAGGGTCCCCCTGGGAGCAGTACTTC. Translating it yields CASSSGSPWEQYF.

CDR3 in amino acids: CASSFGQGAEPQHF. The CDR3 DNA sequence: TGTGCCAGCAGCTTCGGACAGGGGGCTGAACCCCAGCATTTT. The chain carries TRBV7-9 and TRBJ1-5, with 11 bases matching TRBD1. The germline V gene encodes CDR1 SEHNR and CDR2 FQNEAQ (reference sequence). V lost 3 bases to trimming and J lost 10 bases; unmatched junction nucleotides: 5. CDR3 length: 14 residues.

This clone was detected a few times. The rearrangement uses TRBV14 and TRBJ2-3; D unresolved. Trimming took off 4 bases at V and 2 bases at J, with 4 bases between the two ends. Germline CDR1 is SGHDN and CDR2 is FVKESK. The CDR3 loop spans 12 amino acids. CDR3 in amino acids: CASSPFTDTQYF. The DNA of the CDR3 is TGTGCCAGCAGCCCGTTCACAGATACGCAGTATTTT.

The sample holds a few counts of this clone. The gene calls are TRBV19 and TRBJ1-1; D is possibly TRBD1 (6 bases). V was trimmed by 0 bases and J by 6 bases, leaving 11 bases between them. The CDR3 runs 14 residues. Germline V lookup: CDR1 LNHDA, CDR2 SQIVND (reference sequence). This CDR3 is CASSIDRRTAEAFF. DNA for the CDR3: TGTGCCAGTAGTATAGATCGGAGGACAGCTGAAGCTTTCTTT.

Notes on this clone: One end of the junction is discordant with germline, which a read error may explain. V is TRBV10-3 and J is TRBJ2-7, with a weak D call TRBD1 (6 bases). This CDR3 is 15 amino acids long. Germline V gene lookup returns CDR1 ENHRY and CDR2 SYGVKD. CDR3 bases: TGTGCCAGCAGTGAAGGAACAGGGAGCTCCTACGAGCAGTACTTC. Translated, it gives CASSEGTGSSYEQYF.

The V call is TRBV5-1, the J call TRBJ1-4; D is unclear. The CDR3 loop spans 15 amino acids. Germline values: CDR1 SGHRS, CDR2 YFSETQ. The V end lost 1 base, the J end lost 4 bases, and 11 bases lay between the germline ends. CDR3 region: CASSLNSVINEKLFF. The CDR3 region has the DNA TGCGCCAGCAGCTTGAATAGCGTAATTAATGAAAAACTGTTTTTT.

The chain is built from TRBV27 and TRBJ2-5, with TRBD2 matching 8 bases. Near its end, the DNA agrees better with TRBJ2-7, so the J call may be wrong. The CDR3 consists of 17 residues. Germline V gene sequence: CDR1 MNHEY, CDR2 SMNVEV (reference sequence). The CDR3 region is CASSASGLGLSSYEQYF. CDR3 sequence (DNA): TGTGCCAGCAGTGCGTCGGGACTAGGGCTTAGCTCCTACGAGCAGTACTTC.

The V and J genes are TRBV6-1 and TRBJ2-5; 7 bases match TRBD1. The assigned J gene may be wrong: the sequence end matches TRBJ2-7 better. CDR1 and CDR2 from the germline V gene are MNHNS and SASEGT. The CDR3 is 15 residues long. CDR3 sequence reads: CASSEAGTATYEQYF. CDR3 DNA: TGTGCCAGCAGTGAAGCTGGGACAGCCACCTACGAGCAGTACTTC.

This chain connects TRBV30 to TRBJ2-7, with 10 bases that match TRBD1. Unmatched junction bases numbered 4, after V lost 3 bases and J lost 2 bases. The CDR3 sequence is 14 residues long. From germline, CDR1 is GTSNPN and CDR2 SVGIG (reference sequence). CDR3 coding DNA: TGTGCCTGGAGAGGGGGGACAGGGGCCTACGAGCAGTACTTC. Protein sequence: CAWRGGTGAYEQYF.

The rearrangement joins TRBV7-9 to TRBJ2-7; 9 nucleotides align to TRBD1. Germline loops: CDR1 SEHNR, CDR2 FQNEAQ (reference sequence). The CDR3 has 16 amino acids. The V segment lost 5 bases and the J segment 2 bases; nucleotides outside the gene matches: 10. CDR3 protein: CASSISLGQGAYEQYF. The CDR3 DNA reads as TGTGCCAGCAGCATCTCCCTGGGACAGGGAGCCTACGAGCAGTACTTC. The variable domain in full, completed from reference TRBV7-9 and TRBJ2-7, reads DTGVSQNPRHKITKRGQNVTFRCDPISEHNRLYWYRQTLGQGPEFLTYFQNEAQLEKSRLLSDRFSAERPKGSFSTLEIQRTEQGDSAMYLCASSISLGQGAYEQYFGPGTRLTVT.

A single count supports this clone. The J gene is TRBJ2-5, the V gene TRBV7-6; D is perhaps TRBD2 (6 bases). Germline assignment: CDR1 SGHVS and CDR2 FNYEAQ. This CDR3 has 15 residues. Trimming cost V 3 bases and J 2 bases, with 13 bases left between them. As DNA, the CDR3 is TGTGCCAGCAGCTTGACTAGAGGCCTGCAAGAGACCCAGTACTTC. This encodes CASSLTRGLQETQYF.

This chain links TRBV5-1 with TRBJ2-1; 8 nucleotides line up with TRBD2. The ends lost 0 bases at V and 9 bases at J; junction bases unmatched: 2. Germline V gives CDR1 SGHRS, CDR2 YFSETQ. The CDR3 is made up of 13 amino acids. CDR3 sequence (DNA): TGCGCCAGCAGCTTGGCAAGCGGGGGTGAGCAGTTCTTC. Translation: CASSLASGGEQFF.

The V gene is TRBV19, the J gene TRBJ1-2, with TRBD1 as a possible D gene (5 bases). Germline CDR1 reads LNHDA; CDR2 reads SQIVND (reference sequence). Between the trimmed V and J ends, which lost 3 bases and 2 bases, there was a span of 7 bases. This CDR3 region has 13 residues. The CDR3 DNA sequence: TGTGCCAGTAGTATGGCAGGGAACTATGGCTACACCTTC. Translating gives CASSMAGNYGYTF.

The chain combines TRBV7-2 with TRBJ2-5, with TRBD2 matching 10 bases. The tail of the sequence fits TRBJ2-7 better, so the J call may be wrong. The germline gives CDR1 SGHTA, CDR2 FQGNSA. The CDR3 runs 15 residues. In DNA, the CDR3 is TGTGCCAGCAGCTACTATCCTAGCGGGAGCTACGAGCAGTACTTC. This encodes CASSYYPSGSYEQYF.

The genes are TRBV28 and TRBJ1-3, with D unclear. Trimming cost V 5 bases and J 0 bases, with 8 bases left between them. Germline V lookup: CDR1 MDHEN, CDR2 SYDVKM. The CDR3 has 14 amino acids. The CDR3 here is CASSPQSSGNTIYF. DNA of the CDR3: TGTGCCAGCAGTCCACAGAGCTCTGGAAACACCATATATTTT.

The J gene is TRBJ2-1, the V gene TRBV7-8, with 10 bases matching TRBD2. Germline lookup yields CDR1 SGHVS and CDR2 FQNEAQ. Trimming took 1 base from V and 8 from J; bases not matched to a gene: 8. The CDR3 totals 16 residues. The CDR3 DNA follows: TGTGCCAGCAGCTTAGTTTCCCGGACTAGCGGCCATGAGCAGTTCTTC. Protein: CASSLVSRTSGHEQFF.

The rearrangement joins TRBV10-1 to TRBJ2-1, with TRBD2 identical over 10 bases. With 2 bases clipped from V and 5 bases from J, the junction kept 12 bases outside the gene matches. Germline lookup yields CDR1 WNHNN and CDR2 SYGVQD (reference sequence). The CDR3 consists of 18 residues. The CDR3 here is CASSELVATSGVNNEQFF. The CDR3 DNA follows: TGCGCCAGCAGTGAGCTAGTCGCTACTAGCGGGGTAAACAATGAGCAGTTCTTC.

CDR3 residues: CASSLSGTRRSDTQYF. The CDR3 nucleotides read TGTGCCAGCAGTTTATCCGGGACTAGAAGATCAGATACGCAGTATTTT. The rearrangement uses TRBV28 and TRBJ2-3, with TRBD2 identical over 8 bases. Germline lookup yields CDR1 MDHEN and CDR2 SYDVKM. The CDR3 has 16 residues. V lost 1 base and J lost 4; bases outside the gene matches: 7.

The chain is built from TRBV27 and TRBJ2-1, with 9 bases fitting TRBD1. V lost 5 bases and J lost 3; bases outside the gene matches: 8. The CDR3 spans 16 residues. The germline gives CDR1 MNHEY, CDR2 SMNVEV (reference sequence). CDR3 sequence reads: CASSGTGTGYYNEQFF. DNA of the CDR3: TGTGCCAGCAGTGGCACCGGGACAGGGTACTACAATGAGCAGTTCTTC.

This chain joins TRBV7-2 and TRBJ1-3, with D perhaps TRBD1 (6 bases). The CDR3 covers 15 residues. V gave up 1 base and J gave up 2 bases, with 9 bases separating them. Germline CDR1 and CDR2: SGHTA and FQGNSA. This CDR3 is CASSLGGQPGNTIYF. Written as DNA, the CDR3 is TGTGCCAGCAGCTTAGGGGGGCAGCCTGGAAACACCATATATTTT.

V is TRBV7-9 and J is TRBJ1-3, with no clear D. This CDR3 region has 15 residues. CDR1 SEHNR and CDR2 FQNEAQ come from the germline V gene (reference sequence). The germline V and J ends were trimmed by 9 bases and 0 bases, with 15 bases remaining between them. The DNA for the CDR3 is TGTGCCAGTTTTGGGGAGGGTCTCTCTGGAAACACCATATATTTT. The encoded protein is CASFGEGLSGNTIYF.

This clone rates as large. The V gene is TRBV5-6, the J gene TRBJ1-2, with no clear D. This CDR3 has 13 amino acids. V was pared by 0 bases and J by 3 bases, with 6 bases between. Germline-derived CDR1 and CDR2 are SGHDT and YYEEEE. The CDR3 DNA reads TGTGCCAGCAGCTTGGCCTCGGACTATGGCTACACCTTC. It yields the protein CASSLASDYGYTF.

This clone has a single count. V and J are TRBV11-2 and TRBJ2-2; 10 positions agree with TRBD2. V gave up 5 bases and J gave up 1 base; unmatched junction bases: 1. There are 15 residues in the CDR3. In germline, CDR1 is SGHAT, CDR2 FQNNGV. CDR3 nucleotide sequence: TGTGCCAGCAGCCGACTAGCGGGGAACACCGGGGAGCTGTTTTTT. Translation: CASSRLAGNTGELFF.

J is TRBJ2-3 and V is TRBV18, with TRBD2 matching 8 bases. This CDR3 has 16 residues. CDR1 and CDR2 from the germline V gene are KGHSH and LQKENI. The ends lost 2 bases at V and 5 bases at J; junction bases unmatched: 9. The CDR3 nucleotides read TGTGCCAGCTCACCAGCTACTTGGCTAGCGGGAGATACGCAGTATTTT. Residues: CASSPATWLAGDTQYF.

This clone has only a few counts. The V and J genes are TRBV19 and TRBJ2-7; 9 bases fit TRBD1. Germline values: CDR1 LNHDA, CDR2 SQIVND (reference sequence). Unmatched junction bases numbered 10, after V lost 8 bases and J lost 5 bases. The CDR3 is 14 amino acids. The CDR3 bases are TGTGCCAGTGATTCCGGGACAGGGCGACACGAGCAGTACTTC. Its protein product is CASDSGTGRHEQYF. The full variable domain, rest sourced from reference TRBV19 and TRBJ2-7, is DGGITQSPKYLFRKEGQNVTLSCEQNLNHDAMYWYRQDPGQGLRLIYYSQIVNDFQKGDIAEGYSVSREKKESFPLTVTSAQKNPTAFYLCASDSGTGRHEQYFGPGTRLTVT.

This clone occurred once. The chain recombines TRBV5-1 with TRBJ1-3; 9 bases line up with TRBD1. The CDR3 runs to 16 residues. J was trimmed by 1 base and V by 3 bases; bases with no gene match: 5. Germline loops: CDR1 SGHRS, CDR2 YFSETQ. The DNA of the CDR3 is TGCGCCAGCAGCTGGGACAGGGTTGGATCTGGAAACACCATATATTTT. The encoded protein is CASSWDRVGSGNTIYF.

The sample holds a few counts of this clone. The sample contains more than one DNA sequence encoding this CDR3. The gene calls are TRBV5-4 and TRBJ2-3; TRBD1 might be the D (6 bases). The length of the CDR3 is 15 residues. V dropped 0 bases and J dropped 0 bases, with 8 bases sitting between them. Germline CDR1 SGHNT, CDR2 YYREEE (reference sequence). CDR3 sequence (DNA): TGTGCCAGCAGCTTGGATCAGGGGAGCACAGATACGCAGTATTTT. Translating it yields CASSLDQGSTDTQYF. Based on the CDR3 plus reference TRBV5-4 and TRBJ2-3, the full variable domain is ETGVTQSPTHLIKTRGQQVTLRCSSQSGHNTVSWYQQALGQGPQFIFQYYREEENGRGNFPPRFSGLQFPNYSSELNVNALELDDSALYLCASSLDQGSTDTQYFGPGTRLTVL.

The chain links TRBV27 to TRBJ2-7, with 9 bases identical to TRBD2. Germline CDR1 is MNHEY and CDR2 is SMNVEV (reference sequence). V trimming: 6 bases; J trimming: 3 bases; junction bases outside the gene matches: 12. The CDR3 consists of 16 residues. This CDR3 reads CASRAFSGRRDYEQYF. In nucleotides, the CDR3 is TGTGCCAGCAGAGCCTTCAGCGGGAGGAGGGACTACGAGCAGTACTTC.